This passage covers 4 T cell receptor beta chains from one sample sequenced in a study of T cell responses to AZD1222 COVID-19 vaccine. Repertoires were generated with immunoSEQ multiplex PCR, while TCRdb's copy carries only in-frame clones and drops some. The data hold 70,000 to 95,000 clones, with roughly 90% observed a single time. The specimen was peripheral blood, collected on day 0 of AZD1222 vaccination. These receptor sequences come from an adult in good health.

This chain connects TRBV6-2 or TRBV6-3 to TRBJ2-2; perhaps TRBD1 as D (5 bases). The CDR3 sequence is 15 residues long. V was cut by 2 bases and J by 2 bases, with 9 bases left in between. Germline CDR1 is MNHEY and CDR2 is SVGEGT. CDR3 coding DNA: TGTGCCAGCAGTTACCGGCAGGGTAACACCGGGGAGCTGTTTTTT. This encodes CASSYRQGNTGELFF.

The chain couples TRBV4-1 to TRBJ2-1; D ambiguous. Trimming cost V 6 bases and J 2 bases, with 17 bases left between them. Looked up from germline, CDR1 is MGHRA and CDR2 is YSYEKL. This CDR3 spans 16 amino acids. CDR3 sequence reads: CASRGIGLRTYNEQFF. CDR3 coding DNA: TGCGCCAGCAGGGGAATAGGTCTCAGAACCTACAATGAGCAGTTCTTC.

With respect to this clone: This specimen includes other DNA sequences encoding the same CDR3. J is TRBJ1-5 and V is TRBV7-2; unclear D gene. This CDR3 has 13 amino acids. Trimming cost V 3 bases and J 0 bases, with 3 bases left between them. Germline V gene lookup returns CDR1 SGHTA and CDR2 FQGNSA. CDR3 DNA sequence: TGTGCCAGCAGCTTCTATAGCAATCAGCCCCAGCATTTT. It is translated as CASSFYSNQPQHF.

In DNA, the CDR3 is TGCGCCAGCAGTGACATGATCCAGGGGCTCGCTGAAGCTTTCTTT. Its translation: CASSDMIQGLAEAFF. The chain couples TRBV10-2 to TRBJ1-1, with a weak D call TRBD1 (6 bases). The V and J ends lost 3 bases and 6 bases respectively, with 17 bases between them. CDR3 size: 15 residues. Germline V gene lookup returns CDR1 WSHSY and CDR2 SAAADI.